These T cell receptor beta chains were read from a single sample in a study of beta chain features in type 1 diabetes. Assay used: immunoSEQ multiplex PCR; TCRdb lists only in-frame clones, some missing. Of over 600,000 clones in the sample, around 11% were seen once. Sequencing input: naive CD4+ T cells from blood. These receptors were obtained from a man under 40 with type 1 diabetes. Both conserved end residues are part of each CDR3. Each record gives: D gene, clone size, V gene, J gene, CDR3 protein, CDR3 DNA. A D gene is named only where the DNA matches it firmly. Only some rows state a clone size, as once, few, many or a class for expanded clones.

NA,NA,TRBV28,TRBJ2-1,CASSPEGRREQFF,TGTGCCAGCAGTCCCGAGGGGAGGAGAGAGCAGTTCTTC
NA,few,TRBV5-4,TRBJ1-6,CASSFQGIGSPLHF,TGTGCCAGCAGCTTTCAGGGGATAGGTTCACCCCTCCACTTT
NA,few,TRBV11-3,TRBJ1-2,CASSLGQDYGYTF,TGTGCCAGCAGCTTAGGACAGGACTATGGCTACACCTTC
NA,NA,TRBV7-8,TRBJ2-7,CASSLVGSHYEQYF,TGTGCCAGCAGCTTAGTGGGCAGTCACTACGAGCAGTACTTC
NA,few,TRBV7-2,TRBJ2-3,CASSLLSQDHDF,TGTGCCAGCAGCTTATTGTCCCAGGACCACGATTTT
TRBD1,few,TRBV6-1,TRBJ2-1,CASSELGDRRYNEQFF,TGTGCCAGCAGTGAATTGGGGGACAGAAGATACAATGAGCAGTTCTTC
NA,few,TRBV2,TRBJ2-2,CASSGQGTGELFF,TGTGCCAGCAGTGGGCAGGGGACCGGGGAGCTGTTTTTT
NA,few,TRBV14,TRBJ2-7,CASSPLPAYSYEQYF,TGTGCCAGCAGCCCCCTACCGGCTTACAGTTACGAGCAGTACTTC
NA,few,TRBV7-6,TRBJ2-6,CASSYGRAGANVLTF,TGTGCCAGCAGCTACGGCCGAGCGGGGGCCAACGTCCTGACTTTC
TRBD1,NA,TRBV4-3,TRBJ2-7,CASSQADRGGYEQYF,TGCGCCAGCAGCCAAGCAGACAGGGGGGGCTACGAGCAGTACTTC
NA,few,TRBV25-1,TRBJ2-6,CASSELGFGANVLTF,TGTGCCAGCAGTGAATTAGGTTTTGGGGCCAACGTCCTGACTTTC
NA,few,TRBV18,TRBJ1-1,CASSPIGQNTEAFF,TGTGCCAGCTCACCCATTGGACAGAACACTGAAGCTTTCTTT
NA,few,TRBV5-6,TRBJ1-2,CASSLDRNYGYTF,TGTGCCAGCAGCTTGGACCGAAACTATGGCTACACCTTC
NA,NA,TRBV7-2,TRBJ2-5,CASSFNGEQETQYF,TGTGCCAGCAGCTTCAATGGTGAACAAGAGACCCAGTACTTC
NA,few,TRBV9,TRBJ1-5,CATRGQPQHF,TGTGCCACCAGGGGACAGCCCCAGCATTTT
NA,NA,TRBV19,TRBJ2-1,CASSTARGFNNEQFF,TGTGCCAGTAGCACAGCACGGGGATTTAACAATGAGCAGTTCTTC
TRBD2,NA,TRBV23-1,TRBJ2-4,CASSRGGGAKNIQYF,TGCGCCAGCAGCCGCGGGGGGGGCGCCAAAAACATTCAGTACTTC
NA,few,TRBV7-9,TRBJ1-2,CASSSPPGFGYTF,TGTGCCAGCAGCTCCCCGCCGGGGTTTGGCTACACCTTC
NA,NA,TRBV20-1,TRBJ2-7,CSAFRQVEQYF,TGCAGTGCTTTCCGACAGGTCGAGCAGTACTTC
NA,NA,TRBV18,TRBJ2-1,CASSPEQASRNEQFF,TGTGCCAGCTCACCGGAACAGGCATCGCGGAATGAGCAGTTCTTC
NA,few,TRBV30,TRBJ2-3,CAWMRVIDTQYF,TGTGCCTGGATGCGAGTGATAGATACGCAGTATTTT
TRBD2,few,TRBV2,TRBJ2-5,CASSEGGGETQYF,TGTGCCAGCAGTGAAGGGGGAGGGGAGACCCAGTACTTC
NA,few,TRBV6-5,TRBJ1-5,CASGDSNQPQHF,TGTGCCAGCGGGGATAGCAATCAGCCCCAGCATTTT
TRBD2,NA,TRBV5-1,TRBJ2-1,CASSFTGGPFNEQFF,TGCGCCAGCAGCTTTACGGGGGGACCATTCAATGAGCAGTTCTTC
TRBD1,NA,TRBV27,TRBJ1-4,CASSSRQGTNEKLFF,TGTGCCAGCAGTTCCCGACAGGGGACTAATGAAAAACTGTTTTTT
NA,NA,TRBV12-5,TRBJ2-2,CASGTYGVSNTGELFF,TGTGCTAGTGGTACCTACGGGGTATCGAACACCGGGGAGCTGTTTTTT
NA,NA,TRBV6-6,TRBJ2-7,CASSYSESPYEQYF,TGTGCCAGCAGTTACTCTGAATCCCCCTACGAGCAGTACTTC
NA,NA,TRBV2,TRBJ2-2,CASSEGRQGNTGELFF,TGTGCCAGCAGTGAAGGTCGGCAGGGGAACACCGGGGAGCTGTTTTTT
NA,NA,TRBV25-1,TRBJ2-5,CASSEGRARETQYF,TGTGCCAGCAGTGAAGGCAGGGCGAGGGAGACCCAGTACTTC
TRBD2,NA,TRBV7-9,TRBJ2-3,CASSIGSGGQDTQYF,TGTGCCAGCAGCATCGGGTCGGGGGGGCAAGATACGCAGTATTTT
NA,NA,TRBV28,TRBJ1-1,CASHYTNWAPPEAFF,TGTGCCAGCCACTACACGAACTGGGCGCCCCCTGAAGCTTTCTTT
TRBD2,NA,TRBV5-1,TRBJ2-3,CASSTASGVDTQYF,TGCGCCAGCAGCACCGCTAGCGGGGTAGATACGCAGTATTTT
TRBD1,NA,TRBV10-3,TRBJ2-7,CAISESLDRAAYEQYF,TGTGCCATCAGTGAGTCGCTGGACAGGGCGGCCTACGAGCAGTACTTC
TRBD2,few,TRBV7-2,TRBJ2-5,CASSLVAGRGETQYF,TGTGCCAGCAGCTTAGTCGCAGGGAGGGGAGAGACCCAGTACTTC
NA,few,TRBV28,TRBJ2-1,CASSFWSNEQFF,TGTGCCAGCAGTTTTTGGTCAAATGAGCAGTTCTTC
NA,NA,TRBV7-7,TRBJ1-4,CASSLGAATNEKLFF,TGTGCTAGCAGCTTAGGGGCAGCAACTAATGAAAAACTGTTTTTT
TRBD2,NA,TRBV29-1,TRBJ2-7,CSVEGLAGGISYEQYF,TGCAGCGTTGAGGGACTAGCGGGGGGTATCTCCTACGAGCAGTACTTC
TRBD1,few,TRBV5-8,TRBJ2-2,CASSQGAGELFF,TGTGCCAGCAGCCAGGGGGCCGGGGAGCTGTTTTTT
TRBD1,NA,TRBV19,TRBJ2-3,CASSDRGGTDTQYF,TGTGCCAGTAGCGACAGGGGAGGCACAGATACGCAGTATTTT
NA,few,TRBV6-5,TRBJ2-3,CASREFSGTDTQYF,TGTGCCAGCAGGGAATTCAGCGGAACAGATACGCAGTATTTT
NA,few,TRBV4-2,TRBJ1-1,CASSQAIQDTEAFF,TGTGCCAGCAGCCAAGCGATCCAGGACACTGAAGCTTTCTTT
NA,NA,TRBV5-1,TRBJ1-6,CASSFQSNSPLHF,TGCGCCAGCAGCTTTCAGAGTAATTCACCCCTCCACTTT
NA,NA,TRBV11-2,TRBJ1-1,CASSEQVNTEAFF,TGTGCCAGCAGCGAACAGGTGAACACTGAAGCTTTCTTT
NA,NA,TRBV29-1,TRBJ2-7,CSVLYSSYEQYF,TGCAGCGTTTTATATAGCTCCTACGAGCAGTACTTC
TRBD2,NA,TRBV7-9,TRBJ2-7,CASSWSGGADEQYF,TGTGCCAGCAGCTGGAGCGGGGGGGCCGACGAGCAGTACTTC
NA,NA,TRBV15,TRBJ2-7,CATSRGTNSYEQYF,TGTGCCACCAGCAGAGGGACGAACTCCTACGAGCAGTACTTC
NA,NA,TRBV4-1,TRBJ1-5,CASSQAPTRGSNQPQHF,TGCGCCAGCAGCCAAGCTCCAACCCGGGGTAGCAATCAGCCCCAGCATTTT
TRBD1,NA,TRBV11-2,TRBJ1-1,CASSLTGGGTEAFF,TGTGCCAGCAGCTTGACAGGGGGAGGAACTGAAGCTTTCTTT
NA,NA,TRBV7-2,TRBJ1-2,CASTFQGPSYGYTF,TGTGCCAGCACCTTCCAGGGACCGTCCTATGGCTACACCTTC
TRBD1,few,TRBV25-1,TRBJ2-2,CASSDGQGWTGELFF,TGTGCCAGCAGTGACGGACAGGGGTGGACCGGGGAGCTGTTTTTT
NA,NA,TRBV2,TRBJ1-2,CASSDAVRYTF,TGTGCCAGCAGTGATGCTGTACGATACACCTTC
NA,NA,TRBV25-1,TRBJ2-3,CASRDDTDTQYF,TGTGCCAGCCGGGACGACACAGATACGCAGTATTTT
NA,few,TRBV7-9,TRBJ2-5,CASSLGSREETQYF,TGTGCCAGCAGCTTAGGGTCGAGAGAAGAGACCCAGTACTTC
NA,few,TRBV20-1,TRBJ2-5,CSAAAPETQYF,TGCAGTGCGGCAGCCCCGGAGACCCAGTACTTC
TRBD1,NA,TRBV2,TRBJ1-1,CASSPTTGGNTEAFF,TGTGCCAGCAGTCCCACGACAGGGGGGAACACTGAAGCTTTCTTT
NA,few,TRBV7-8,TRBJ2-3,CASSVLGATSTDTQYF,TGTGCCAGCAGCGTACTGGGGGCCACTAGCACAGATACGCAGTATTTT
NA,NA,TRBV11-1,TRBJ1-1,CASSLGVTMGNTEAFF,TGTGCCAGCAGCTTAGGGGTGACCATGGGGAACACTGAAGCTTTCTTT
TRBD2,NA,TRBV7-3,TRBJ2-3,CASSPIAGYTTDTQYF,TGTGCCAGCAGTCCTATAGCGGGTTATACTACAGATACGCAGTATTTT
NA,NA,TRBV6-1,TRBJ1-4,CASSEDRVNEKLFF,TGTGCCAGCAGTGAAGACAGGGTTAATGAAAAACTGTTTTTT
NA,NA,TRBV16,TRBJ1-2,CASSQLGYGYTF,TGTGCCAGCAGCCAATTAGGTTATGGCTACACCTTC